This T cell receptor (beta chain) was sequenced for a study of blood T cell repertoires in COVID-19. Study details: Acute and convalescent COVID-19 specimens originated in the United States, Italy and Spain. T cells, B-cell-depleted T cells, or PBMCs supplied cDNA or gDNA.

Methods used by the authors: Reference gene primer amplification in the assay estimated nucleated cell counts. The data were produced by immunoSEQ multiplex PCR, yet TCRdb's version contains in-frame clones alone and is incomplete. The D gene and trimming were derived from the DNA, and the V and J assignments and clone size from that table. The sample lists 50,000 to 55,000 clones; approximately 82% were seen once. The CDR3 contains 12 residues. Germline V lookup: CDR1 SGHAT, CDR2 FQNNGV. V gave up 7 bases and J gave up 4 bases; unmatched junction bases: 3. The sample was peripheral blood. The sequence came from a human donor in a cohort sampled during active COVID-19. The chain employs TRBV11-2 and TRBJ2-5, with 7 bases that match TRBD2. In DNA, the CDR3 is TGTGCCAGCAAACCGGGGGGAGAGACCCAGTACTTC. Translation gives CASKPGGETQYF.